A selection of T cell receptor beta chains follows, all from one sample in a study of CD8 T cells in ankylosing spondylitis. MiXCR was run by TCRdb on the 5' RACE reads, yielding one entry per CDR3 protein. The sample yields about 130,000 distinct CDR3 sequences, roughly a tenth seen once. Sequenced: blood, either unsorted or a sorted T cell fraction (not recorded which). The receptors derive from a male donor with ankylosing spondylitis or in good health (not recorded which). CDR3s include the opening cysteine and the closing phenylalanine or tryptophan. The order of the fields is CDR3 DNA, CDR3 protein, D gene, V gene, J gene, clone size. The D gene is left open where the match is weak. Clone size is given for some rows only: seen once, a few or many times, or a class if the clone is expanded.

CDR3nt: TGTGCCAGCAGTTTTAGCGGGACGGGGGCCAAAAACATTCAGTACTTC
CDR3aa: CASSFSGTGAKNIQYF
d_gene: TRBD2
v_gene: TRBV7-2
j_gene: TRBJ2-4
abundance: many

CDR3nt: TGTGCCAGCAGCTCAACGGGACTAGCTGGAGATACGCAGTATTTT
CDR3aa: CASSSTGLAGDTQYF
d_gene: TRBD2
v_gene: TRBV7-9
j_gene: TRBJ2-3
abundance: many

CDR3nt: TGCACCACCCAATCCAATGAGCAGTTCTTC
CDR3aa: CTTQSNEQFF
d_gene: -
v_gene: TRBV29-1
j_gene: TRBJ2-1
abundance: -

CDR3nt: TGTGCCAGCAGCTTCGCAGATACGCAGTATTTT
CDR3aa: CASSFADTQYF
d_gene: -
v_gene: TRBV7-9
j_gene: TRBJ2-3
abundance: many

CDR3nt: TGTGCCAGCAACTTAGACAGGGTTTCACCCCTCCACTTT
CDR3aa: CASNLDRVSPLHF
d_gene: TRBD1
v_gene: TRBV6-6
j_gene: TRBJ1-6
abundance: many

CDR3nt: TGCAGTGCTAGAGATCTCGGACTAGCGGGAGTTACCAATGAGCAGTTCTTC
CDR3aa: CSARDLGLAGVTNEQFF
d_gene: TRBD2
v_gene: TRBV20-1
j_gene: TRBJ2-1
abundance: medium-sized

CDR3nt: TGTGCCAGCAGTTCCGGGACAGGGGTCCAAGAGACCCAGTACTTC
CDR3aa: CASSSGTGVQETQYF
d_gene: TRBD1
v_gene: TRBV5-6
j_gene: TRBJ2-5
abundance: few

CDR3nt: TGCAGTGCCCGGACCCCTAGCGGGAGTTGGGTCGAGCAGTACTTC
CDR3aa: CSARTPSGSWVEQYF
d_gene: TRBD2
v_gene: TRBV20-1
j_gene: TRBJ2-7
abundance: many

CDR3nt: TGTGCCAGCAGTCAGGATTTCTCTGGAAACACCATATATTTT
CDR3aa: CASSQDFSGNTIYF
d_gene: -
v_gene: TRBV12-3/TRBV12-4
j_gene: TRBJ1-3
abundance: many

CDR3nt: TGCAGTGCTAGAGGCTCCCCGACTAGCACCACCTACAATGAGCAGTTCTTC
CDR3aa: CSARGSPTSTTYNEQFF
d_gene: TRBD2
v_gene: TRBV20-1
j_gene: TRBJ2-1
abundance: many

CDR3nt: TGTGCCAGCAGCTCAACAGGGGGGACCCAGTACTTC
CDR3aa: CASSSTGGTQYF
d_gene: TRBD1
v_gene: TRBV7-9
j_gene: TRBJ2-5
abundance: few

CDR3nt: TGTGCCAGCAGCGCGGAGGAACCTAGCGGGTGGCAGAACTTACTTTTATACAATGAGCAGTTCTTC
CDR3aa: CASSAEEPSGWQNLLLYNEQFF
d_gene: TRBD2
v_gene: TRBV9
j_gene: TRBJ2-1
abundance: few

CDR3nt: TGCGCCAGCTACCCCCATTACTCAGGGGGCATTAACACCGGGGAGCTGTTTTTT
CDR3aa: CASYPHYSGGINTGELFF
d_gene: TRBD1
v_gene: TRBV5-1
j_gene: TRBJ2-2
abundance: many

CDR3nt: TGCAGTGCAACCGGGACTGAGAGCTCCTACGAGCAGTACTTC
CDR3aa: CSATGTESSYEQYF
d_gene: -
v_gene: TRBV20-1
j_gene: TRBJ2-7
abundance: -

CDR3nt: TGTGCCAGCAGACCAACCGGGACGCTCGAAAAACTGTTTTTT
CDR3aa: CASRPTGTLEKLFF
d_gene: -
v_gene: TRBV28
j_gene: TRBJ1-4
abundance: many